The sequence of this T cell receptor beta chain was determined in a study of blood T cells in healthy people across ages. Study details: Researchers report that template switching captured about one barcoded beta molecule per two T cells.

With regard to this clonotype: Its cognate antigen is unknown.

The CDR3 spans 15 residues. Germline-derived CDR1 and CDR2 are DFQATT and SNEGSKA (reference sequence). The V gene end was trimmed by 4 bases and the J gene end by 4 bases; junction bases not matched to a gene: 9. Study conclusions and caveats: Naive CD4+ cell counts and diversity both ran higher in long-lived than in aged donors.

Primers used in a second PCR of roughly 6 to 11 cycles were a sample-barcoded 5' primer and a J-beta primer mix. Each cDNA molecule, via a template-switch adaptor with 12 random nucleotides, was tagged. Via MiXCR, TCRdb re-called the 5' RACE reads, giving one row per CDR3 protein. The sample includes 650,000 to 900,000 distinct CDR3 sequences, 62% of them seen just once. Peripheral blood, roughly 11 milliliters per donor, was collected. The source of this sequence is a man aged 30 to 39 in good health. The sequenced sample was blood. The V and J genes are TRBV20-1 and TRBJ2-3, with 9 positions matching TRBD2. CDR3 sequence (DNA): TGCAGTGCTATTGAAGGGACTAGCATCTCAGATACGCAGTATTTT. Translating gives CSAIEGTSISDTQYF.